This passage covers 6 T cell receptor beta chains from one sample sequenced in a study of blood T cell repertoires in COVID-19. Only in-frame clones appear in the TCRdb table, and some are missing; sequencing was by immunoSEQ multiplex PCR. The sample lists 200,000 to 250,000 clones, around 84% occurring once. The sequenced sample consisted of peripheral blood. Receptors originate from a man aged 35 to 55 with acute or convalescent COVID-19.

The rearrangement uses TRBV3-1 (or the pseudogene TRBV3-2) and TRBJ2-3; D is possibly TRBD2 (5 bases). This CDR3 has 16 residues. V lost 1 base and J 2 bases, leaving 13 bases between the germline ends. The germline V gene encodes CDR1 LGHDT and CDR2 YNNKEL (reference sequence). The CDR3 nucleotides read TGTGCCAGCAGCCAAGGGTTACGGGAAAACACAGATACGCAGTATTTT. As protein: CASSQGLRENTDTQYF.

The rearrangement joins TRBV5-1 to TRBJ1-1, with no clear D. The V end lost 1 base, the J end lost 0 bases, and 7 bases lay between the germline ends. Germline values: CDR1 SGHRS, CDR2 YFSETQ. The length of the CDR3 is 14 residues. In nucleotides, the CDR3 is TGCGCCAGCAGCTTGCAGGTAATGAACACTGAAGCTTTCTTT. Amino acids: CASSLQVMNTEAFF.

J is TRBJ1-4 and V is TRBV19; D not resolved. CDR1 and CDR2 (germline): LNHDA, SQIVND (reference sequence). The V end lost 5 bases, the J end lost 6 bases, and 13 bases lay between the germline ends. This CDR3 has 14 residues. The CDR3 region is CASSAVVVDEKLFF. DNA of the CDR3: TGTGCCAGTAGTGCTGTGGTGGTAGATGAAAAACTGTTTTTT.

This clone was counted only a few times. CDR3: CASSYVLGGPGEQYF. The CDR3 nucleotides read TGTGCCAGCAGTTACGTCCTGGGGGGGCCCGGGGAGCAGTACTTC. The V gene is TRBV6-6, the J gene TRBJ2-7; D perhaps matches TRBD2 (7 bases). Germline-derived CDR1 and CDR2 are MNHNY and SVGAGI (reference sequence). The CDR3 covers 15 residues. Trimming left V 2 bases short and J 7 bases short, with 18 bases between.

The chain links TRBV11-2 to TRBJ1-2; 7 bases align to TRBD1. CDR1 is SGHAT, CDR2 FQNNGV, per germline. The CDR3 loop spans 14 amino acids. J was trimmed by 4 bases and V by 5 bases; bases with no gene match: 7. This CDR3 is CASSPDRVVYGYTF. The CDR3 region has the DNA TGTGCCAGCAGCCCTGACAGGGTAGTCTATGGCTACACCTTC.

The chain couples TRBV12-5 to TRBJ2-2; D gene unclear. This CDR3 spans 12 amino acids. Germline CDR1 LGHNT, CDR2 FRNRAP. V was trimmed by 5 bases and J by 5 bases, leaving 6 bases between them. The chain's CDR3 is CASGTLTGELFF. CDR3 in DNA: TGTGCTAGTGGTACATTGACCGGGGAGCTGTTTTTT. Variable domain in full (rest from reference TRBV12-5 and TRBJ2-2): DARVTQTPRHKVTEMGQEVTMRCQPILGHNTVFWYRQTMMQGLELLAYFRNRAPLDDSGMPKDRFSAEMPDATLATLKIQPSEPRDSAVYFCASGTLTGELFFGEGSRLTVL.